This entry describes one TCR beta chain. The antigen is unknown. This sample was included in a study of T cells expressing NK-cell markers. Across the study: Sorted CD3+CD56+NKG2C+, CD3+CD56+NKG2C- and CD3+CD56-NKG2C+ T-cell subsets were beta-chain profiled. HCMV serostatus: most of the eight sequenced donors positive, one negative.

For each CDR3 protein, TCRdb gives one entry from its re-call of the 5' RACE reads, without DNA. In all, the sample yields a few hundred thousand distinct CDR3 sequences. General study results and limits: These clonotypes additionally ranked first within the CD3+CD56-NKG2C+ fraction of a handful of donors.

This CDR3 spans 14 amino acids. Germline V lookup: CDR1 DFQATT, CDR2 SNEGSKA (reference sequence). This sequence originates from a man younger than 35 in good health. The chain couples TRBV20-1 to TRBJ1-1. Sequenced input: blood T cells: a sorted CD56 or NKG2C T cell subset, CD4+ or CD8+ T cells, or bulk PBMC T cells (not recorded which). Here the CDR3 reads CSARDHVTNTEAFF.